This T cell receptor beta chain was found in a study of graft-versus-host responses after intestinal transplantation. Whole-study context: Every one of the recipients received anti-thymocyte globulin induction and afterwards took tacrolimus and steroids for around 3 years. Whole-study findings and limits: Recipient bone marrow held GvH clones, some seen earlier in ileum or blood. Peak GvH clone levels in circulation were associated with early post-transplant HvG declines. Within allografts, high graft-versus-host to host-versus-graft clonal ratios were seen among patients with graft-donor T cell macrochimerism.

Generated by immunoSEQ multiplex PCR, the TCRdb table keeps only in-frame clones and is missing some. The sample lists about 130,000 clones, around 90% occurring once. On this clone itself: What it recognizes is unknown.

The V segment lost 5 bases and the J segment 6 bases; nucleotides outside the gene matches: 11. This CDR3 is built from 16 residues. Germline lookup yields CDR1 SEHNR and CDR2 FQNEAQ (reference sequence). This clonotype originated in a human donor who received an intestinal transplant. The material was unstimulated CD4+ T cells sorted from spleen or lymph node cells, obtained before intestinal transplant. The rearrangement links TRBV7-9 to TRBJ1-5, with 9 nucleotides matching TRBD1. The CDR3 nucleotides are TGTGCCAGCAGCCAACCAGGGGACAGGGACAGTCAGCCCCAGCATTTT. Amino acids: CASSQPGDRDSQPQHF.